The rows below give T cell receptor beta chains drawn from one sample of a study of blood T cell repertoires in COVID-19. The repertoire was sequenced with immunoSEQ multiplex PCR; TCRdb's copy has only in-frame clones and lacks some. The sample lists about 310,000 clones, 85% to 90% occurring once. Sequencing was performed on PBMCs or T cells enriched from blood (not recorded which). These receptors were obtained from a woman under 30 with acute COVID-19. The CDR3 runs from the conserved cysteine through the conserved F or W. Fields, in order: CDR3 protein, CDR3 DNA, clone size, V gene, D gene, J gene. D genes are given only for firm matches. For some rows the clone size is stated as once, few or many, or as a class when expanded; others skip it.

CASSLNRGRGYTF	TGTGCCAGCAGCCTCAACAGGGGGCGAGGCTACACCTTC	.	TRBV28	TRBD1	TRBJ1-2
CASSRTGRGYTF	TGTGCCAGCAGCCGGACAGGGCGCGGCTACACCTTC	.	TRBV12-3/TRBV12-4	TRBD1	TRBJ1-2
CASSTPDTYGYTF	TGTGCCAGCAGTACCCCGGACACCTATGGCTACACCTTC	few	TRBV28	.	TRBJ1-2
CAGTLPDRGRGLNIQYF	TGTGCCGGAACACTCCCCGACAGGGGGCGAGGGCTAAACATTCAGTACTTC	.	TRBV30	TRBD1	TRBJ2-4
CASSVAVTSGNNEQFF	TGTGCCAGCAGCGTAGCTGTGACTAGCGGGAACAATGAGCAGTTCTTC	.	TRBV9	TRBD2	TRBJ2-1
CAWSTRYGYTF	TGTGCCTGGAGTACCCGGTATGGCTACACCTTC	.	TRBV30	.	TRBJ1-2
CATSELADGTDTQYF	TGTGCCACCAGTGAGCTAGCGGACGGGACAGATACGCAGTATTTT	.	TRBV24-1	TRBD2	TRBJ2-3
CASSLRPPRRDSPLHF	TGTGCCAGCAGCTTAAGGCCTCCCCGACGGGATTCACCCCTCCACTTT	.	TRBV11-2	.	TRBJ1-6
CASSEFLAGETQYF	TGTGCCAGCAGTGAATTTCTAGCCGGTGAGACCCAGTACTTC	.	TRBV2	.	TRBJ2-5
CASSLGLGISYEQYF	TGTGCCAGCAGTTTAGGACTAGGGATCTCCTACGAGCAGTACTTC	.	TRBV28	TRBD2	TRBJ2-7